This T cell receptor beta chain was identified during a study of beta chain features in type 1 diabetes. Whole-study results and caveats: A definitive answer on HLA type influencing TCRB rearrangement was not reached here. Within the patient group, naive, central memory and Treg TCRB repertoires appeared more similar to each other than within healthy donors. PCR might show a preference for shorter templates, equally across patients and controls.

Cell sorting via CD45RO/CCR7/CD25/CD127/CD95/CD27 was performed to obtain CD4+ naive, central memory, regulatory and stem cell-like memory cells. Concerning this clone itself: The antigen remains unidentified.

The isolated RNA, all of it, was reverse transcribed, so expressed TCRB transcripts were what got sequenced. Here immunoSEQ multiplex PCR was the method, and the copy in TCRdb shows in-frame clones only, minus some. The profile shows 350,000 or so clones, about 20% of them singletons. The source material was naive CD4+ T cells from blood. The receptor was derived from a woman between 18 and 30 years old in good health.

The CDR3 DNA sequence: TGCAGTGCTAAAGGGGGATGGGGCTACACCTTC. Amino acids: CSAKGGWGYTF. This chain uses TRBV20-1 with TRBJ1-2; tentatively, D is TRBD1 (6 bases). Trimming shortened V by 4 bases and J by 8 bases, and 11 bases separated the two germline ends. This CDR3 has 11 residues. CDR1 and CDR2 from the germline V gene are DFQATT and SNEGSKA (reference sequence).